This T cell receptor (beta chain) comes out of a study of cytomegalovirus exposure and HLA in healthy donors. PCR involved 60 Vbeta and 13 Jbeta primers. The protocol was immunoSEQ multiplex PCR, while the TCRdb copy is restricted to in-frame clones and leaves out a portion. The sample includes 100,000 to 150,000 clones, roughly 85% of them seen just once. Germline-derived CDR1 and CDR2 are SGDLS and YYNGEE. This CDR3 has 18 amino acids. The trim removed 0 bases at V and 1 base at J, leaving 13 bases unmatched. The sequencing input was PBMCs. This receptor was obtained from a middle-aged woman in good health and CMV-seropositive. The chain couples TRBV9 to TRBJ2-7, with 7 bases matching TRBD2. The CDR3 nucleotides are TGTGCCAGCAGCGTAGCCCCTAGCGGCCTGATAAATTCCTACGAGCAGTACTTC. It specifies CASSVAPSGLINSYEQYF. The complete variable domain, with remaining parts taken from reference TRBV9 and TRBJ2-7, reads DSGVTQTPKHLITATGQRVTLRCSPRSGDLSVYWYQQSLDQGLQFLIQYYNGEERAKGNILERFSAQQFPDLHSELNLSSLELGDSALYFCASSVAPSGLINSYEQYFGPGTRLTVT.